These 22 T cell receptor beta chains originate from one sample sequenced in a study of blood T cell repertoires in COVID-19. Only in-frame clones appear in the TCRdb table, and some are missing; sequencing was by immunoSEQ multiplex PCR. Of roughly 72,000 clones listed, almost 90% were seen once; the top ten hold approximately 2.5%. The sequencing sample was made of peripheral blood. All receptors come from a human donor in a cohort sampled during active COVID-19.

This clone came up once. J is TRBJ1-1 and V is TRBV13; maybe TRBD1 (5 bases). V was trimmed by 4 bases and J by 6 bases, leaving 15 bases between them. This CDR3 spans 14 amino acids. Germline V gives CDR1 PRHDT, CDR2 FYEKMQ (reference sequence). The chain's CDR3 is CASSSDSGGAEAFF. The CDR3 coding sequence is TGTGCCAGCAGCTCAGACTCCGGGGGGGCTGAAGCTTTCTTT. Looking up the rest from reference TRBV13 and TRBJ1-1 gives the full variable domain: AAGVIQSPRHLIKEKRETATLKCYPIPRHDTVYWYQQGPGQDPQFLISFYEKMQSDKGSIPDRFSAQQFSDYHSELNMSSLELGDSALYFCASSSDSGGAEAFFGQGTRLTVV.

The sample holds a few counts of this clone. This chain connects TRBV5-6 to TRBJ2-1, with TRBD2 identical over 12 bases. CDR1 and CDR2 (germline): SGHDT, YYEEEE. Trimming at V came to 0 bases and at J to 0 bases, leaving 7 bases not matched to a gene. The CDR3 contains 19 residues. In DNA, the CDR3 is TGTGCCAGCAGCTTGGCTCCGACTAGCGGGAGAGTCTCCTACAATGAGCAGTTCTTC. It specifies CASSLAPTSGRVSYNEQFF.

The rearrangement joins TRBV5-1 to TRBJ2-7, with D possibly matching TRBD1 (7 bases). V was pared by 0 bases and J by 3 bases, with 13 bases between. CDR1 is SGHRS and CDR2 is YFSETQ in the germline V gene. The CDR3 is 15 residues long. The CDR3 DNA follows: TGCGCCAGCAGCTTGGTGGCAGGGGGGAGCTACGAGCAGTACTTC. Translation gives CASSLVAGGSYEQYF. Full variable domain (missing parts from reference TRBV5-1 and TRBJ2-7): KAGVTQTPRYLIKTRGQQVTLSCSPISGHRSVSWYQQTPGQGLQFLFEYFSETQRNKGNFPGRFSGRQFSNSRSEMNVSTLELGDSALYLCASSLVAGGSYEQYFGPGTRLTVT.

This chain uses TRBV28 with TRBJ1-1, with 8 bases lining up with TRBD1. This CDR3 spans 11 amino acids. The germline gives CDR1 MDHEN, CDR2 SYDVKM. V lost 7 bases, J lost 11 bases, and 6 bases stayed unmatched. CDR3: CASTDRVKAFF. CDR3 DNA sequence: TGTGCCAGCACGGACAGGGTTAAGGCTTTCTTT. The full variable domain, with the rest looked up from reference TRBV28 and TRBJ1-1, is DVKVTQSSRYLVKRTGEKVFLECVQDMDHENMFWYRQDPGLGLRLIYFSYDVKMKEKGDIPEGYSVSREKKERFSLILESASTNQTSMYLCASTDRVKAFFGQGTRLTVV.

This chain links TRBV3-1 (or the pseudogene TRBV3-2) with TRBJ2-3; possibly TRBD2 for D (5 bases). The CDR3 spans 12 residues. Germline V gene data show CDR1 as LGHDT and CDR2 as YNNKEL (reference sequence). Between the trimmed V and J ends, which lost 2 bases and 8 bases, there was a span of 8 bases. CDR3 amino acids: CASSQFEGTQYF. As DNA, the CDR3 is TGTGCCAGCAGCCAATTCGAGGGTACGCAGTATTTT.

This clone was observed a single time. V gene TRBV4-3 combines with J gene TRBJ2-1, with 13 nucleotides matching TRBD2. The V and J ends lost 4 bases and 7 bases, in that order; junction bases with no gene match: 10. The CDR3 totals 17 residues. Germline V lookup: CDR1 LGHNA, CDR2 YSLEER. This CDR3 reads CASSPRLAGLAGNEQFF. As DNA, the CDR3 is TGCGCCAGCAGCCCACGACTTGCGGGACTAGCGGGAAATGAGCAGTTCTTC.

The CDR3 DNA sequence: TGTGCCAGCAGCGTAGCTGCGTGGGACGGCAGGGGGACCATGAACACTGAAGCTTTCTTT. Its protein product is CASSVAAWDGRGTMNTEAFF. V and J are TRBV9 and TRBJ1-1; 7 nucleotides align to TRBD1. The germline gives CDR1 SGDLS, CDR2 YYNGEE. The CDR3 loop spans 20 amino acids. The V segment lost 0 bases and the J segment 0 bases; nucleotides outside the gene matches: 17.

This clone was detected once. This chain links TRBV7-2 with TRBJ2-5; 9 bases agree with TRBD1. The germline CDR1 and CDR2 sequences are SGHTA and FQGNSA. J lost 1 base, V lost 4 bases, and 7 bases had no gene match. The CDR3 runs to 16 residues. CDR3 sequence: CASSSIGQGLQETQYF. CDR3 nucleotides: TGTGCCAGCAGCTCAATTGGACAGGGGCTCCAAGAGACCCAGTACTTC.

The chain employs TRBV2 and TRBJ1-2; D is unclear. CDR3 size: 12 residues. Germline CDR1 reads SNHLY; CDR2 reads FYNNEI. V was pared by 8 bases and J by 3 bases, with 10 bases between. CDR3 protein: CASWRRDYGYTF. DNA of the CDR3: TGTGCCAGCTGGAGGAGGGACTATGGCTACACCTTC.

The DNA of the CDR3 is TGTGCCAGCAGTTTAGATAATAGACAGATCGAGCAGTACTTC. This translates into CASSLDNRQIEQYF. The gene calls are TRBV28 and TRBJ2-7, with D perhaps matching TRBD1 (5 bases). The germline gives CDR1 MDHEN, CDR2 SYDVKM. The CDR3 extends over 14 amino acids. V lost 2 bases to trimming and J lost 6 bases, with 14 bases between them.

The chain combines TRBV29-1 with TRBJ2-1, with 11 bases lining up with TRBD2. The CDR3 length is 17 residues. Trimming cost V 6 bases and J 5 bases; bases outside gene matches: 15. Germline V CDR1 and CDR2: SQVTM, ANQGSEA. The CDR3 region is CSVGGLAGGPLDNEQFF. CDR3 DNA sequence: TGCAGCGTGGGTGGTCTAGCGGGAGGTCCTTTGGACAATGAGCAGTTCTTC.

The V call is TRBV4-1, the J call TRBJ2-1; tentatively, D is TRBD1 (6 bases). The ends were cut back, 2 bases at V and 0 bases at J, with 11 bases in the middle. The CDR3 has 16 amino acids. CDR1 and CDR2 (germline): MGHRA, YSYEKL. CDR3 sequence: CASSQQQGSSYNEQFF. In DNA, the CDR3 is TGCGCCAGCAGCCAACAGCAGGGGAGCTCCTACAATGAGCAGTTCTTC.

J is TRBJ2-7 and V is TRBV19, with a possible D match to TRBD1 (6 bases). This CDR3 comprises 13 residues. Trimming took off 5 bases at V and 6 bases at J, with 14 bases between the two ends. The V gene's germline CDR1 is LNHDA and CDR2 SQIVND (reference sequence). The CDR3 sequence is CASSGQGRVEQYF. CDR3 DNA: TGTGCCAGTAGTGGCCAGGGGCGGGTCGAGCAGTACTTC.

The rearrangement uses TRBV14 and TRBJ1-1; no definite D call. CDR1 and CDR2 (germline): SGHDN, FVKESK. Trimming pared 5 bases from V and 1 base from J, leaving 23 bases between. CDR3 length equals 18 residues. The CDR3 region is CASSKARVWGAWNTEAFF. CDR3 sequence (DNA): TGTGCCAGCAGCAAGGCTCGTGTTTGGGGAGCCTGGAACACTGAAGCTTTCTTT.

V and J are TRBV5-1 and TRBJ2-7; the D gene is possibly TRBD2 (7 bases). Germline values: CDR1 SGHRS, CDR2 YFSETQ. The CDR3 is made up of 15 amino acids. V lost 6 bases to trimming and J lost 5 bases, with 21 bases between them. This CDR3 is CASNLQGGRAHEQYF. In nucleotides, the CDR3 is TGCGCCAGCAACCTGCAAGGGGGGAGGGCCCACGAGCAGTACTTC.

This sequence joins TRBV2 and TRBJ2-7; D gene uncertain. V shed 1 base and J shed 1 base, with 11 bases lying between them. The V gene's germline CDR1 is SNHLY and CDR2 FYNNEI. This CDR3 spans 15 amino acids. The CDR3 region is CASSEGTLRSYEQYF. Here the CDR3 DNA reads TGTGCCAGCAGTGAAGGCACCCTCCGGTCCTACGAGCAGTACTTC.

The chain uses TRBV4-1 and TRBJ1-5, with a tentative D call TRBD1 (6 bases). Trimming removed 1 base at V and 5 bases at J, with 9 bases between. Germline assignment: CDR1 MGHRA and CDR2 YSYEKL. The CDR3 is 14 residues long. Here the CDR3 reads CASSQVAGDQPQHF. The DNA for the CDR3 is TGCGCCAGCAGCCAAGTGGCAGGGGATCAGCCCCAGCATTTT.

V usage is TRBV5-6 and J usage is TRBJ2-7; 7 bases line up with TRBD1. The germline CDR1 and CDR2 sequences are SGHDT and YYEEEE. The CDR3 is 14 residues long. V trimming: 0 bases; J trimming: 5 bases; junction bases outside the gene matches: 5. CDR3 sequence (DNA): TGTGCCAGCAGCTTGGAGGGGGCGCTCCACGAGCAGTACTTC. Protein product: CASSLEGALHEQYF.

V is TRBV6-5 and J is TRBJ2-7, with D tentatively TRBD1 (6 bases). The CDR3 totals 14 residues. CDR1 and CDR2 (germline): MNHEY, SVGAGI. The V end lost 6 bases, the J end lost 2 bases, and 14 bases lay between the germline ends. The CDR3 here is CASRRTVSAYEQYF. CDR3 nucleotide sequence: TGTGCCAGCAGACGGACAGTATCGGCCTACGAGCAGTACTTC.

The chain employs TRBV6-1 and TRBJ1-2, with 8 bases aligning to TRBD1. The ends lost 4 bases at V and 0 bases at J; junction bases unmatched: 13. Germline CDR1 is MNHNS and CDR2 is SASEGT. This CDR3 comprises 18 residues. The CDR3 is CASSAEGAGGYTNYGYTF. In DNA, the CDR3 is TGTGCCAGCAGTGCCGAGGGGGCAGGGGGCTATACTAACTATGGCTACACCTTC.

The chain carries TRBV4-2 and TRBJ1-6, with 11 positions matching TRBD1. The CDR3 runs 16 residues. Germline CDR1 LGHNA, CDR2 YNFKEQ. J lost 10 bases, V lost 0 bases, and 5 bases had no gene match. CDR3 nucleotides: TGTGCCAGCAGCCAAGATCTGGGACAGGGGGGATCACCCCTCCACTTT. This gives the protein CASSQDLGQGGSPLHF.

There are a few counts of this clone. The V call is TRBV7-2, the J call TRBJ1-5; 11 nucleotides line up with TRBD1. Trimming at V came to 4 bases and at J to 7 bases, leaving 6 bases not matched to a gene. CDR3 length: 15 amino acids. Germline CDR1 and CDR2: SGHTA and FQGNSA. The CDR3 sequence: CASSSGTGGSQPQHF. In DNA, the CDR3 is TGTGCCAGCAGCTCGGGGACAGGGGGGAGCCAGCCCCAGCATTTT. The variable domain in full, with the rest retrieved from reference TRBV7-2 and TRBJ1-5, is GAGVSQSPSNKVTEKGKDVELRCDPISGHTALYWYRQSLGQGLEFLIYFQGNSAPDKSGLPSDRFSAERTGGSVSTLTIQRTQQEDSAVYLCASSSGTGGSQPQHFGDGTRLSIL.